Here is one TCR beta chain with its context. No antigen is known for it. The data stem from a study of CD8 T cells in ankylosing spondylitis. Study-level results: The authors found the disease-linked clones to be CD8+ and relatively rare in peripheral blood. Ankylosing spondylitis blood appeared to be characterized by a TCR beta motif of fewer than ten highly homologous variants.

Germline V gene lookup returns CDR1 DFQATT and CDR2 SNEGSKA (reference sequence). This CDR3 has 15 residues. The V segment lost 3 bases and the J segment 3 bases; nucleotides outside the gene matches: 9. TCRdb re-analysed the 5' RACE reads in MiXCR, keeping a single row per CDR3 protein. The sample shows approximately 300,000 distinct CDR3 sequences, less than 25% of them seen only once. The chain links TRBV20-1 to TRBJ2-5, with 8 bases identical to TRBD2. Source material: blood, either unsorted or a sorted T cell fraction (not recorded which). This sequence was found in a female donor with ankylosing spondylitis or in good health (not recorded which). The CDR3 DNA sequence: TGCAGTGCTAGGACCACTAGCGGACAGAAAGAGACCCAGTACTTC. It codes for CSARTTSGQKETQYF.